This T cell receptor beta chain originates from a study of T cell responses to AZD1222 COVID-19 vaccine. Study-wide results and caveats: Just a handful of AZD1222 recipients were seropositive at baseline. Clonal diversity was possibly underestimated, and the donors were mostly white British, with more females.

Of note for this clone: Its matching antigen is unknown.

The CDR3 is made up of 13 amino acids. Germline values: CDR1 MNHEY, CDR2 SVGAGI. The V gene lost 0 bases and the J gene lost 7 bases, with 10 bases spanning the gap. The protocol was immunoSEQ multiplex PCR, while the TCRdb copy is restricted to in-frame clones and leaves out a portion. Of over 120,000 clones detected, about 92% appear once; the ten largest clones hold roughly 1.5%. The specimen comprised peripheral blood, sampled 28 days after the second AZD1222 dose. The receptor was derived from an adult who received the AZD1222 COVID-19 vaccine. The V gene is TRBV6-5, the J gene TRBJ2-7; maybe TRBD2 (5 bases). The CDR3 here is CASSYSTRGEQYF. The CDR3 DNA sequence: TGTGCCAGCAGTTACTCCACCCGGGGTGAGCAGTACTTC.